The TCR beta chain under discussion was sequenced for a study of response to subunit inactivated influenza vaccine. TCRdb passed the RT-PCR reads through MiXCR, listing each CDR3 protein once. The table lists more than 700,000 distinct CDR3 sequences, 20% to 25% of them singletons. The CDR3 loop spans 13 amino acids. V was clipped by 7 bases and J by 5 bases, with 13 bases between them. Germline V gives CDR1 SGHTA, CDR2 FQGNSA. The sequence was obtained from a man aged 50 to 59 who received an inactivated influenza vaccine. This chain joins TRBV7-2 and TRBJ2-3; no firm D call. Here the sequenced sample was PBMCs from blood, taken 5 days after vaccination. The CDR3 spells CASTPAPQDTQYF. For the CDR3, the DNA is TGTGCCAGCACCCCTGCCCCCCAAGATACGCAGTATTTT.